This T cell receptor (beta chain) was captured by sequencing in a study of blood T cell repertoires in COVID-19. Study background: Whether acute or convalescent, the COVID-19 samples came from the United States, Italy and Spain. T cells, B-cell-depleted T cells, or PBMCs supplied cDNA or gDNA.

Original handling: Nucleated cell number was recorded as an estimate derived from reference gene primer amplification. Assay used: immunoSEQ multiplex PCR; TCRdb lists only in-frame clones, some missing. The D gene and trimming were derived from the DNA, and the V and J assignments and clone size from that table. The sample has around 200,000 clones, 86% seen once. V lost 6 bases, J lost 4 bases, and 7 bases stayed unmatched. The CDR3 totals 15 residues. Germline V gives CDR1 SNHLY, CDR2 FYNNEI. The source of this sequence is a man at least 80 years old with acute or convalescent COVID-19. Material for sequencing was peripheral blood. This rearrangement joins TRBV2 to TRBJ1-4; 8 bases fit TRBD1. The CDR3 nucleotides read TGTGCCAGCAGAGGGACAGGACAGCTTAATGAAAAACTGTTTTTT. It codes for CASRGTGQLNEKLFF.